This T cell receptor beta chain was recorded in a study of CXCR3-negative and CXCR3-positive naive CD8 T cells. Study-level findings and limits: Much lower diversity was found in memory CD8+ cells, while both naive subsets had comparably high diversity. Compared with CXCR3-negative naive cells, CXCR3-positive naive cells showed more hydrophobic TRB CDR3s.

On this clonotype itself: Its antigen remains unidentified.

The CDR3 runs to 15 residues. Per the germline V gene, CDR1 is SGHRS and CDR2 is YFSETQ. Sorts performed in triplicate captured 300,000 cells each from every CD8+ T cell subset. Through 5' RACE with UMI labels, the TRB cDNA libraries were prepared. TCRdb re-called the 5' RACE reads, yielding one record per CDR3 amino acid sequence without DNA. Across 120,000 to 150,000 distinct CDR3 sequences, the top ten clones capture around 0.3% of the sample. The V and J genes are TRBV5-1 and TRBJ2-2. The receptor was isolated from a human donor in good health. Some clones in this sample may be carry-over from other donors' samples. Sequenced sample: naive CXCR3+ CD8+ T cells from blood. Subset defined: CD45RO-CCR7+CD27+CD95- naive CD8+ T cells expressing CXCR3 (TNR3+). CDR3 amino acids: CASSLVGYGTGELFF.